A single sample gave rise to the 20 T cell receptor beta chains below, sequenced in a study of CD8+CD57+ T cells in acquired aplastic anemia. According to the study, genomic DNA was the template for TCR beta VDJ and CDR3 profiling. A single record per CDR3 protein comes from TCRdb applying MiXCR to the reads. The table shows about 210,000 distinct CDR3 sequences, with approximately 60% occurring only once. Specimen: sorted CD4+, CD8+, or CD8+CD57+ T cells (not recorded which) from PBMCs. These receptors all stem from a human donor in good health.

This clonotype has just a few counts. This chain links TRBV20-1 with TRBJ1-6, with D tentatively TRBD1 (5 bases). Germline CDR1 is DFQATT and CDR2 is SNEGSKA (reference sequence). The CDR3 spans 12 residues. The V end was cut by 5 bases, the J end by 4 bases, with 6 bases between. The CDR3 nucleotides are TGCAGTGCTGGACAATATAATTCACCCCTCCACTTT. This encodes CSAGQYNSPLHF.

This chain uses TRBV5-1 with TRBJ2-7; D might be TRBD2 (6 bases). The CDR3 covers 14 residues. V lost 0 bases, J lost 2 bases, and 9 bases lay in between. Germline V gene lookup returns CDR1 SGHRS and CDR2 YFSETQ. The CDR3 sequence: CASSLGWGAYEQYF. The CDR3 nucleotides read TGCGCCAGCAGCTTGGGGTGGGGGGCCTACGAGCAGTACTTC.

The chain carries TRBV10-1 and TRBJ2-6; no reliable D call. Germline CDR1 is WNHNN and CDR2 is SYGVQD (reference sequence). The CDR3 covers 18 residues. The V end lost 3 bases, the J end lost 0 bases, and 15 bases lay between the germline ends. This CDR3 reads CASSDLPHVGSGANVLTF. The CDR3 DNA is TGCGCCAGCAGTGACCTACCCCATGTGGGCTCTGGGGCCAACGTCCTGACTTTC.

The genes are TRBV7-6 and TRBJ1-1; a weak D match, TRBD1 (5 bases). The CDR3 is 17 amino acids. The V end was cut by 3 bases, the J end by 0 bases, with 17 bases between. The germline V gene has CDR1 SGHVS and CDR2 FNYEAQ. CDR3 residues: CASSFDGIRDLNTEAFF. The CDR3 DNA is TGTGCCAGCAGCTTCGACGGAATACGGGACTTGAACACTGAAGCTTTCTTT.

In the case of this clonotype: Since no conserved phenylalanine or tryptophan closes the CDR3, a read error is the likely cause. Because the CDR3's place on the DNA is in doubt, the DNA is left out and the CDR3 is given as listed by TCRdb. The rearrangement uses TRBV12-3 or TRBV12-4 and TRBJ2-2; the DNA was not used to check the table's D call, TRBD2. The CDR3 has 12 residues if both end residues are counted. The CDR3 protein is CASRTNPSGTSG.

This chain links TRBV25-1 with TRBJ2-1, with 14 bases lining up with TRBD2. V was pared by 1 base and J by 10 bases, with 18 bases of the junction left unmatched. The CDR3 totals 20 residues. Germline CDR1 is MGHDK and CDR2 is SYGVNS. CDR3 nucleotides: TGTGCCAGCAGTGAATCGGGTCGGACTAGCGGGAGGACCGGTTGGGGGGAGCAGTTCTTC. Translated, it gives CASSESGRTSGRTGWGEQFF. Together with reference TRBV25-1 and TRBJ2-1, the CDR3 gives the full variable domain: EADIYQTPRYLVIGTGKKITLECSQTMGHDKMYWYQQDPGMELHLIHYSYGVNSTEKGDLSSESTVSRIRTEHFPLTLESARPSHTSQYLCASSESGRTSGRTGWGEQFFGPGTRLTVL.

This sequence joins TRBV6-1 and TRBJ1-1, with D tentatively TRBD1 (5 bases). The V end lost 6 bases, the J end lost 5 bases, and 13 bases lay between the germline ends. Germline CDR1 MNHNS, CDR2 SASEGT. The CDR3 consists of 13 residues. The CDR3 spells CASSIRVGTEAFF. The CDR3 coding sequence is TGTGCCAGCAGCATCAGGGTAGGTACTGAAGCTTTCTTT.

The chain employs TRBV7-9 and TRBJ1-6; possibly TRBD1 for D (6 bases). Germline values: CDR1 SEHNR, CDR2 FQNEAQ (reference sequence). The CDR3 extends over 13 amino acids. Trimming shortened V by 6 bases and J by 7 bases, and 10 bases separated the two germline ends. CDR3 DNA: TGTGCCAGCAGTCCAGGGGCGAATTCACCCCTCCACTTT. It encodes CASSPGANSPLHF. Full variable domain (rest looked up from reference TRBV7-9 and TRBJ1-6): DTGVSQNPRHKITKRGQNVTFRCDPISEHNRLYWYRQTLGQGPEFLTYFQNEAQLEKSRLLSDRFSAERPKGSFSTLEIQRTEQGDSAMYLCASSPGANSPLHFGNGTRLTVT.

The rearrangement links TRBV19 to TRBJ1-3; 7 bases match TRBD1. V was pared by 5 bases and J by 0 bases, with 10 bases of the junction left unmatched. The CDR3 is 17 residues long. The germline gives CDR1 LNHDA, CDR2 SQIVND (reference sequence). The CDR3 region has the DNA TGTGCCAGTAGTGTCCGGGACAGACCGAGCTCTGGAAACACCATATATTTT. Its protein is CASSVRDRPSSGNTIYF.

As concerns this clonotype: A single base separates this from a much larger clone, so it may be a read error. The genes are TRBV12-5 and TRBJ2-2; TRBD2 agrees at 8 bases. This CDR3 is built from 15 residues. Per germline, CDR1 LGHNT and CDR2 FRNRAP. CDR3 in amino acids: CSSRGLGRGTGELFF. The DNA of the CDR3 is TGTTCCAGCAGGGGACTAGGGAGAGGAACCGGGGAGCTGTTTTTT. Supplemented by reference TRBV12-5 and TRBJ2-2, the full variable domain reads DARVTQTPRHKVTEMGQEVTMRCQPILGHNTVFWYRQTMMQGLELLAYFRNRAPLDDSGMPKDRFSAEMPDATLATLKIQPSEPRDSAVYFCSSRGLGRGTGELFFGEGSRLTVL.

The chain employs TRBV7-8 and TRBJ1-4, with D possibly being TRBD1 (5 bases). Germline V gives CDR1 SGHVS, CDR2 FQNEAQ. The CDR3 runs to 16 residues. Trimming shortened V by 5 bases and J by 1 base, and 14 bases separated the two germline ends. As DNA, the CDR3 is TGTGCCAGCAGCAACGGACATTCGATAACTAATGAAAAACTGTTTTTT. Protein product: CASSNGHSITNEKLFF.

The V and J genes are TRBV20-1 and TRBJ1-6, with a possible D match to TRBD1 (5 bases). In germline, CDR1 is DFQATT, CDR2 SNEGSKA (reference sequence). The CDR3 totals 15 residues. Deletions cut 6 bases from V and 7 bases from J, with 19 bases between. CDR3 sequence (DNA): TGCAGTGCCAAGAGTGAGGGGACGGTAAATTCACCCCTCCACTTT. Amino acid sequence: CSAKSEGTVNSPLHF.

The genes are TRBV6-5 and TRBJ1-5; D gene ambiguous. The CDR3 is 13 amino acids. Per the germline V gene, CDR1 is MNHEY and CDR2 is SVGAGI. Trimming cost V 0 bases and J 6 bases, with 6 bases left between them. As DNA, the CDR3 is TGTGCCAGCAGTTACTCGAACGGTCAGCCCCAGCATTTT. Translating it yields CASSYSNGQPQHF.

J is TRBJ2-5 and V is TRBV9; 8 bases line up with TRBD2. Trimming at V came to 0 bases and at J to 5 bases, leaving 6 bases not matched to a gene. The CDR3 totals 15 residues. The V gene's germline CDR1 is SGDLS and CDR2 YYNGEE. In DNA form, the CDR3 reads TGTGCCAGCAGCGTAGCGGGGGGGCCACTTGAGACCCAGTACTTC. Protein sequence: CASSVAGGPLETQYF.

This clonotype was found many times. The gene calls are TRBV7-9 and TRBJ2-7; 12 bases agree with TRBD1. The length of the CDR3 is 14 residues. The germline V gene encodes CDR1 SEHNR and CDR2 FQNEAQ (reference sequence). Trimming at V came to 8 bases and at J to 5 bases, leaving 7 bases not matched to a gene. The CDR3 here is CASGSGTGGDEQYF. CDR3 nucleotides: TGTGCCAGCGGATCCGGGACAGGGGGCGACGAGCAGTACTTC.

The V gene is TRBV4-1, the J gene TRBJ1-2; 8 bases fit TRBD1. The CDR3 length is 12 residues. The trim removed 4 bases at V and 8 bases at J, leaving 3 bases unmatched. CDR1 is MGHRA and CDR2 is YSYEKL in the germline V gene. CDR3 protein: CASSPRDRGYTF. The CDR3 nucleotides are TGCGCCAGCAGCCCCAGGGACAGGGGCTACACCTTC.

Only one count was recorded for this clonotype. The V and J genes are TRBV5-1 and TRBJ2-5, with D tentatively TRBD1 (6 bases). This CDR3 is built from 15 residues. The V gene lost 6 bases and the J gene lost 1 base, with 16 bases spanning the gap. The germline gives CDR1 SGHRS, CDR2 YFSETQ. CDR3 in DNA: TGCGCCAGCAAGCGCGAGGGGGTTTTCCAAGAGACCCAGTACTTC. Amino acids: CASKREGVFQETQYF.

This clonotype was detected a few times. V and J are TRBV7-8 and TRBJ2-7; D gene uncertain. The CDR3 extends over 16 amino acids. From germline, CDR1 is SGHVS and CDR2 FQNEAQ. Trimming left V 10 bases short and J 2 bases short, with 24 bases between. The DNA for the CDR3 is TGTGCCACCAGTGATAAGGCCGAATCGTCTCCCTACGAGCAGTACTTC. It codes for CATSDKAESSPYEQYF.

The chain links TRBV9 to TRBJ2-5; maybe TRBD2 (7 bases). CDR1 is SGDLS and CDR2 is YYNGEE in the germline V gene. CDR3 size: 18 residues. Between the trimmed V and J ends, which lost 3 bases and 0 bases, there was a span of 21 bases. The CDR3 DNA follows: TGTGCCAGCAGCGAGGGGGGGATAGGGACACTGTACCAAGAGACCCAGTACTTC. It specifies CASSEGGIGTLYQETQYF.

The chain links TRBV4-3 to TRBJ1-4; D not certain. The CDR3 loop spans 16 amino acids. With 1 base removed from V and 0 bases from J, the gap between germline ends came to 9 bases. The germline CDR1 and CDR2 sequences are LGHNA and YSLEER. The CDR3 loop is CASSQGDGPTNEKLFF. CDR3 in DNA: TGCGCCAGCAGCCAAGGCGACGGGCCAACTAATGAAAAACTGTTTTTT.